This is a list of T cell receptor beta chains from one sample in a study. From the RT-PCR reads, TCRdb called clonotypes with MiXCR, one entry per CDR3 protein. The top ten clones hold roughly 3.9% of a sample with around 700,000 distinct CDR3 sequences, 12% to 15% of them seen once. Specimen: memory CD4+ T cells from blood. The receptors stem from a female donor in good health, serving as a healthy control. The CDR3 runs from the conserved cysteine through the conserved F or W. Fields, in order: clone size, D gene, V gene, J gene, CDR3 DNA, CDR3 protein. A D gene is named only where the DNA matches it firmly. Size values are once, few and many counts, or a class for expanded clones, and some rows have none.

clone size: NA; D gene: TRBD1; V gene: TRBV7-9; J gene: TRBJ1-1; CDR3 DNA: TGTGCCAGCAGCTTAAGGGGGCAGGGTGGGACTGAAGCTTTCTTT; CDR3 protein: CASSLRGQGGTEAFF
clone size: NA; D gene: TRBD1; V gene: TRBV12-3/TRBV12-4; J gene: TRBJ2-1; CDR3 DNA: TGTGCCAGCAGACCGGGACAGGACTACAATGAGCAGTTCTTC; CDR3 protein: CASRPGQDYNEQFF
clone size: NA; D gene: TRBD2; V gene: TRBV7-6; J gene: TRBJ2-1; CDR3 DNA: TGTGCCAGCAGCTTAGCGCACCCCAGCGGGAGCTCCTACAATGAGCAGTTCTTC; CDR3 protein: CASSLAHPSGSSYNEQFF
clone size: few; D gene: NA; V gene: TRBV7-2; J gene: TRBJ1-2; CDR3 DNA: TGTGCCAGCAGCTTAGCATACAGGTCCAGCTACACCTTC; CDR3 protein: CASSLAYRSSYTF
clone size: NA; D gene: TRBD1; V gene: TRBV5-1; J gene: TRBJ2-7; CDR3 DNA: TGCGCCAGCAGCTATTCCACAGGGGCCTACGAGCAGTACTTC; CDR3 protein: CASSYSTGAYEQYF
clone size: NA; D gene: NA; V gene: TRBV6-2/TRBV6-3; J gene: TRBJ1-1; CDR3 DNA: TGTGCCAGCAGGACTACAGGGATTACCACTGAAGCTTTCTTT; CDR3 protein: CASRTTGITTEAFF
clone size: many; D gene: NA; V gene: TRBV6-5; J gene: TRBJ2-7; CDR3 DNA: TGTGCCAGCAGTTACTCGGGTTCTGGGAACGAGCAGTACTTC; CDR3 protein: CASSYSGSGNEQYF
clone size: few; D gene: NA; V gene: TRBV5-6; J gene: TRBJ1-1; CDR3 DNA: TGTGCCAGCAGCCGGGGGACGACCACTGAAGCTTTCTTT; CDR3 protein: CASSRGTTTEAFF
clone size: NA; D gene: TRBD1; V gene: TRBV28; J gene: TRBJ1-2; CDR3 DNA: TGTGCCAGCAGTTTAGCGGGACAGTCGGCGTATGGCTACACCTTC; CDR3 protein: CASSLAGQSAYGYTF
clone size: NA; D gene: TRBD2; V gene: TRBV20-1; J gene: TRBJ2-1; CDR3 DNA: TGCAGTGCTAGTTCACCCCAGCGGGGGGGCATTGAGCAGTTCTTC; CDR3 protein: CSASSPQRGGIEQFF
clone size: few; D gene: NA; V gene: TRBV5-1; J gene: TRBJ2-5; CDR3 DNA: TGCGCCAGCAGCTTGGGTGATGTGACCCAGTACTTC; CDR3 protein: CASSLGDVTQYF
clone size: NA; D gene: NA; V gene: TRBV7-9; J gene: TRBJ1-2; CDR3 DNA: TGTGCCAGCAGCTTAGCTAGCCAAGATTATGGCTACACCTTC; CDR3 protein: CASSLASQDYGYTF
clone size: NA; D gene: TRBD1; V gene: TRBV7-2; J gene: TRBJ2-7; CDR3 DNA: TGTGCCAGCAGCTCTCCGGGACAGGACTACGAGCAGTACTTC; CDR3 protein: CASSSPGQDYEQYF
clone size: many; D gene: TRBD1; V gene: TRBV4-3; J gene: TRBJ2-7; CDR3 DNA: TGCGCCAGCAGCCTACGACAGGGGGTTGGCTACGAGCAGTACTTC; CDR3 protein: CASSLRQGVGYEQYF
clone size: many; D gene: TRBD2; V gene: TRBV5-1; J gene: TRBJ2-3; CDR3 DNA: TGCGCCAGCAGCATCGGACTAGCGGGAGAGGATCCGCAGTATTTT; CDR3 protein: CASSIGLAGEDPQYF
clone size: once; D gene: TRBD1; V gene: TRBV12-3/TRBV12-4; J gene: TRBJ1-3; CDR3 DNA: TGTGCCAGCAGTCCCCCGACAGGGGGCATCTCTGGAAACACCATATATTTT; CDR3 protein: CASSPPTGGISGNTIYF
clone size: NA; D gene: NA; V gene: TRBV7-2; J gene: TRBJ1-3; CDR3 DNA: TGTGCCAGCAGCTTCTCCGGGAGCGCGGAAAACACCATATATTTT; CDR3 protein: CASSFSGSAENTIYF
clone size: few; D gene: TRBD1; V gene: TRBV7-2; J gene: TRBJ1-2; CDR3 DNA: TGTGCCAGCAGCCCCCTATCCGGGACAGTCGTTGGCTACACCTTC; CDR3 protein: CASSPLSGTVVGYTF
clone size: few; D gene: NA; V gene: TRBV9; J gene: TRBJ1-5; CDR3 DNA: TGTGCCAGCAGCGTACAGGACAATCAGCCCCAGCATTTT; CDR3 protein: CASSVQDNQPQHF
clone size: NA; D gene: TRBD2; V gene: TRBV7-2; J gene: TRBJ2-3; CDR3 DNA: TGTGCCAGCAGCATACTAGCGGGGGGTGCGGATACGCAGTATTTT; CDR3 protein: CASSILAGGADTQYF
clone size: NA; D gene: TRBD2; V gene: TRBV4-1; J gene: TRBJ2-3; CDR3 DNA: TGCGCCAGCAGCCAAGATCGGACTAGCGGGTTTCGGCAACGTGCGCAGTATTTT; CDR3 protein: CASSQDRTSGFRQRAQYF
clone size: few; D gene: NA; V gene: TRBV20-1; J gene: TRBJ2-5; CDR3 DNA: TGCAGTGCTAGAGATAGTGGGGACGGACGGAAAGAGACCCAGTACTTC; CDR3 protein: CSARDSGDGRKETQYF
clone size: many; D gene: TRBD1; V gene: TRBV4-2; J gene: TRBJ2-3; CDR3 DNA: TGTGCCAGCAGCACCCGACAGGGAAGCACAGATACGCAGTATTTT; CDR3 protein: CASSTRQGSTDTQYF
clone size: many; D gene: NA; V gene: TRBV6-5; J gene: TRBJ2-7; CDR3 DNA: TGTGCCAGTAAGAGACACCCCCCCGGGGCTTTGACCTACGAGCAGTACTTC; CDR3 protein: CASKRHPPGALTYEQYF
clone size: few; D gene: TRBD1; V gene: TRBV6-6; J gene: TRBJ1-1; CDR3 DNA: TGTGCCAGCAGTAGACTGGGACAGGGGGCAGGTGAAGCTTTCTTT; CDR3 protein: CASSRLGQGAGEAFF
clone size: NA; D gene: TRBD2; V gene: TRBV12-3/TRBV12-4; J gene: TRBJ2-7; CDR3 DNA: TGTGCCAGCAGTCTACAGCCGGGACTAGCGGGAGAAACGGGGATCTACGAGCAGTACTTC; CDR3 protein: CASSLQPGLAGETGIYEQYF
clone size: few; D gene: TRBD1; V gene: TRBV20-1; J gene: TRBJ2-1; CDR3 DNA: TGCAGTGCTAGCAAGACAGGGTGGTCCAATGAGCAGTTCTTC; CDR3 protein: CSASKTGWSNEQFF
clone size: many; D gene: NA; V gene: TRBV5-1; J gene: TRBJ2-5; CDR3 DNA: TGCGCCAGCAGCTTGGGGGGGGCCGAGGAGACCCAGTACTTC; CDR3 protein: CASSLGGAEETQYF
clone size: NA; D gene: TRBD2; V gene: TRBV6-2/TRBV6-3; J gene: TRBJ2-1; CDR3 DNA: TGTGCCAGCAGCTGGGGACTAGCGGGAGGTATTGATGAGCAGTTCTTC; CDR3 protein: CASSWGLAGGIDEQFF
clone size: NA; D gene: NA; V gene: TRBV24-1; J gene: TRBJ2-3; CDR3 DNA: TGTGCCACCAGTGATCCCGGAGATGAAGGCACAGATACGCAGTATTTT; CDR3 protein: CATSDPGDEGTDTQYF